What follows are 8 T cell receptor beta chains derived from one specimen sequenced in a study of T cell responses to AZD1222 COVID-19 vaccine. Using immunoSEQ multiplex PCR, the repertoire was profiled, and TCRdb retains in-frame clones only, with some absent. The table has about 72,000 clones, roughly 91% seen once. The sequenced sample was peripheral blood, obtained on day 0 of AZD1222 vaccination. These receptors were collected from an adult in good health.

The genes are TRBV5-1 and TRBJ1-2; TRBD1 matches 7 bases. This CDR3 contains 13 residues. J lost 8 bases, V lost 4 bases, and 8 bases had no gene match. In germline, CDR1 is SGHRS, CDR2 YFSETQ. The CDR3: CASSPDRAGGYTF. In DNA form, the CDR3 reads TGCGCCAGCAGCCCCGACAGGGCGGGCGGCTACACCTTC. Full variable domain (remainder filled in from reference TRBV5-1 and TRBJ1-2): KAGVTQTPRYLIKTRGQQVTLSCSPISGHRSVSWYQQTPGQGLQFLFEYFSETQRNKGNFPGRFSGRQFSNSRSEMNVSTLELGDSALYLCASSPDRAGGYTFGSGTRLTVV.

The genes are TRBV29-1 and TRBJ1-1; D not resolved. The CDR3 is 11 residues long. Trimming pared 4 bases from V and 5 bases from J, leaving 8 bases between. The germline V gene encodes CDR1 SQVTM and CDR2 ANQGSEA. This CDR3 reads CSVVTVTEAFF. CDR3 nucleotides: TGCAGCGTTGTTACAGTGACTGAAGCTTTCTTT.

The chain joins TRBV6-5 to TRBJ2-3; D perhaps matches TRBD2 (6 bases). The CDR3 contains 15 residues. Germline CDR1 MNHEY, CDR2 SVGAGI. Between the trimmed V and J ends, which lost 2 bases and 4 bases, there was a span of 13 bases. The DNA of the CDR3 is TGTGCCAGCAGTTACCAGCTCACGGGGGCAGATACGCAGTATTTT. Its translation is CASSYQLTGADTQYF.

DNA of the CDR3: TGTGCCAGCAGCCCAACGGGGGCGCAAACTGAAGCTTTCTTT. Protein product: CASSPTGAQTEAFF. This chain uses TRBV6-5 with TRBJ1-1; D perhaps matches TRBD1 (6 bases). CDR1 and CDR2 from the germline V gene are MNHEY and SVGAGI. The V gene lost 6 bases and the J gene lost 5 bases, with 16 bases spanning the gap. The CDR3 extends over 14 amino acids.

This clone was observed once. The gene calls are TRBV10-3 and TRBJ1-1; maybe TRBD1 (5 bases). This CDR3 comprises 14 residues. Germline CDR1 reads ENHRY; CDR2 reads SYGVKD. V lost 6 bases, J lost 4 bases, and 15 bases lay in between. CDR3 nucleotides: TGTGCCATCAGGACGGGGGAATCGGGCACTGAAGCTTTCTTT. This encodes CAIRTGESGTEAFF.

V gene TRBV27 combines with J gene TRBJ1-4, with D unresolved. The CDR3 runs 14 residues. CDR1 MNHEY and CDR2 SMNVEV come from the germline V gene (reference sequence). V was clipped by 6 bases and J by 7 bases, with 15 bases between them. The CDR3 loop reads CASRPPDWTEKLFF. The DNA of the CDR3 is TGTGCCAGCAGGCCCCCGGACTGGACTGAAAAACTGTTTTTT.

The chain recombines TRBV5-5 with TRBJ1-2; D possibly corresponds to TRBD1 (5 bases). The V end lost 2 bases, the J end lost 6 bases, and 14 bases lay between the germline ends. In germline, CDR1 is SGHKS, CDR2 YYEKEE (reference sequence). This CDR3 region has 14 residues. The CDR3 region is CASSFGTAGHGYTF. CDR3 nucleotides: TGTGCCAGCAGCTTCGGTACGGCGGGACATGGCTACACCTTC.

This clone showed up just a few times. J is TRBJ1-2 and V is TRBV11-2; D call uncertain. The CDR3 is made up of 16 amino acids. Germline assignment: CDR1 SGHAT and CDR2 FQNNGV. V shed 4 bases and J shed 0 bases, with 15 bases lying between them. The CDR3 is CASSSLQQRANYGYTF. CDR3 bases: TGTGCCAGCAGCTCCCTTCAACAGAGGGCTAACTATGGCTACACCTTC.